Each of the 26 T cell receptor beta chains below was sequenced from the same sample in a study of OX40 agonist ivuxolimab in advanced cancers. Profiled with immunoSEQ multiplex PCR; TCRdb holds only in-frame clones, not every one. The profile shows 63,000 or so clones, about 90% of them singletons. Source: CD4+ or CD8+ T cells sorted from blood, taken in a trial of the OX40 agonist ivuxolimab. Receptor source: an adult with an advanced solid tumor such as melanoma, head and neck, liver or kidney cancer.

The V gene is TRBV7-6, the J gene TRBJ1-4; 7 positions match TRBD1. The germline gives CDR1 SGHVS, CDR2 FNYEAQ. The CDR3 totals 14 residues. The V and J ends lost 4 bases and 9 bases, in that order; junction bases with no gene match: 8. The CDR3 nucleotides read TGTGCCAGCAGCTACGGGACAGATGGTAAAAAACTGTTTTTT. Its protein is CASSYGTDGKKLFF.

This clone has a single count. V and J are TRBV18 and TRBJ2-7; 7 positions agree with TRBD1. There are 13 residues in the CDR3. Looked up from germline, CDR1 is KGHSH and CDR2 is LQKENI. V lost 3 bases and J lost 4; bases outside the gene matches: 3. DNA of the CDR3: TGTGCCAGCTCACCCCGGGACAGTTACGAGCAGTACGTC. Protein: CASSPRDSYEQYV.

The chain is built from TRBV7-8 and TRBJ2-7, with D perhaps assigned TRBD1 or TRBD2 (5 bases each). The CDR3 runs to 14 residues. Per the germline V gene, CDR1 is SGHVS and CDR2 is FQNEAQ. Trimming shortened V by 3 bases and J by 2 bases, and 11 bases separated the two germline ends. CDR3 DNA sequence: TGTGCCAGCAGCTTCTCGACGGGACCCTACGAGCAGTACGTC. Its translation is CASSFSTGPYEQYV.

The chain has TRBV15 and TRBJ2-2, with 10 bases aligning to TRBD1. V was pared by 6 bases and J by 1 base, with 8 bases of the junction left unmatched. The CDR3 has 17 amino acids. Germline V lookup: CDR1 LNHNV, CDR2 YYDKDF (reference sequence). The CDR3 nucleotides are TGTGCCACCAGACCGACAGGGGGCAATGTGAACACCGGGGAGCTGTTTTTT. As protein: CATRPTGGNVNTGELFF.

The chain carries TRBV18 and TRBJ2-7, with TRBD2 matching over 9 bases. Unmatched junction bases numbered 8, after V lost 6 bases and J lost 2 bases. CDR1 and CDR2 from the germline V gene are KGHSH and LQKENI. The CDR3 is made up of 15 amino acids. The CDR3 nucleotides read TGTGCCAGCTCGCCAGCGGGAGGCGACCCCTACGAGCAGTACTTC. Amino acid sequence: CASSPAGGDPYEQYF.

V gene TRBV9 combines with J gene TRBJ2-1; TRBD2 matches 12 bases. Germline CDR1 SGDLS, CDR2 YYNGEE. After removal of 1 base from V and 8 bases from J, the junction contained 7 bases not matched to a gene. The CDR3 sequence is 16 residues long. The DNA of the CDR3 is TGTGCCAGCAGCGTACGTCCGCTAGCGGGAGGGCATGAGCAGTTCTTC. Its translation: CASSVRPLAGGHEQFF. Using reference TRBV9 and TRBJ2-1 for the parts outside the CDR3, the full variable domain is DSGVTQTPKHLITATGQRVTLRCSPRSGDLSVYWYQQSLDQGLQFLIQYYNGEERAKGNILERFSAQQFPDLHSELNLSSLELGDSALYFCASSVRPLAGGHEQFFGPGTRLTVL.

This chain links TRBV6-1 with TRBJ2-7; tentative D call: TRBD2 (5 bases). This CDR3 spans 12 amino acids. The germline CDR1 and CDR2 sequences are MNHNS and SASEGT. Between the trimmed V and J ends, which lost 5 bases and 4 bases, there was a span of 9 bases. CDR3 sequence: CASSSTGYEQYV. Written as DNA, the CDR3 is TGTGCCAGCAGTTCCACGGGATACGAGCAGTACGTC.

The chain couples TRBV27 to TRBJ2-7, with a tentative D call TRBD2 (5 bases). The germline V gene has CDR1 MNHEY and CDR2 SMNVEV (reference sequence). Trimming left V 5 bases short and J 2 bases short, with 19 bases between. The CDR3 runs to 16 residues. CDR3 in DNA: TGTGCCAGCAGTCCGTCTTCCGGGATTCAAACCTACGAGCAGTACTTC. Translation gives CASSPSSGIQTYEQYF.

J is TRBJ2-7 and V is TRBV13, with D perhaps being TRBD1 or TRBD2 (5 bases each). Germline-derived CDR1 and CDR2 are PRHDT and FYEKMQ (reference sequence). The CDR3 is 16 residues long. The germline V and J ends were trimmed by 0 bases and 4 bases, with 16 bases remaining between them. CDR3 protein: CASSLGPGAALYEQYV. CDR3 in DNA: TGTGCCAGCAGCTTAGGTCCCGGGGCCGCCCTATACGAGCAGTACGTC.

This sequence joins TRBV11-2 and TRBJ2-1; D is possibly TRBD1 or TRBD2 (5 bases each). Germline lookup yields CDR1 SGHAT and CDR2 FQNNGV. CDR3 length equals 16 residues. The V end was cut by 4 bases, the J end by 0 bases, with 13 bases between. The DNA of the CDR3 is TGTGCCAGCAGCTCGTCGGGGCTTGGCTCCTACAATGAGCAGTTCTTC. This codes for CASSSSGLGSYNEQFF.

V and J are TRBV18 and TRBJ1-2; 8 bases fit TRBD1. V lost 0 bases to trimming and J lost 6 bases; unmatched junction nucleotides: 3. CDR1 is KGHSH and CDR2 is LQKENI in the germline V gene. The CDR3 has 14 residues. The CDR3 DNA is TGTGCCAGCTCACCACCGGGGACAGGTGATGGCTACACCTTC. Amino acids: CASSPPGTGDGYTF.

This sequence joins TRBV11-3 and TRBJ2-1; D is unclear. V was pared by 0 bases and J by 5 bases, with 17 bases between. Germline CDR1 SGHNT, CDR2 YENEEA. The CDR3 has 17 amino acids. CDR3 nucleotide sequence: TGTGCCAGCAGCTTAGATCCCTACGGATCGGTTCACAATGAGCAGTTCTTC. As protein: CASSLDPYGSVHNEQFF.

This clone was recorded once. J is TRBJ2-1 and V is TRBV5-4; tentatively, D is TRBD2 (6 bases). Germline loops: CDR1 SGHNT, CDR2 YYREEE (reference sequence). The V end was cut by 3 bases, the J end by 5 bases, with 15 bases between. The CDR3 consists of 15 residues. The CDR3 bases are TGTGCCAGCAGCTCCATACGGGAGTCCCACAATGAGCAGTTCTTC. Translating gives CASSSIRESHNEQFF.

This chain links TRBV28 with TRBJ1-4; perhaps TRBD1 as D (5 bases). The CDR3 has 14 residues. Trimming pared 3 bases from V and 6 bases from J, leaving 11 bases between. Germline-derived CDR1 and CDR2 are MDHEN and SYDVKM. The CDR3 spells CASSLVRGDEKLFF. The CDR3 bases are TGTGCCAGCAGTTTGGTACGGGGGGATGAAAAACTGTTTTTT.

J is TRBJ2-1 and V is TRBV9, with 9 nucleotides matching TRBD2. V lost 0 bases, J lost 7 bases, and 8 bases stayed unmatched. The CDR3 is made up of 16 amino acids. Germline loops: CDR1 SGDLS, CDR2 YYNGEE. CDR3 loop: CASSVGVAGVPNEQFF. The CDR3 bases are TGTGCCAGCAGCGTAGGGGTAGCGGGAGTTCCTAATGAGCAGTTCTTC.

This clone was seen only once. The chain uses TRBV29-1 and TRBJ2-7; TRBD2 agrees at 16 bases. CDR3 length: 16 amino acids. Trimming removed 6 bases from V and 0 bases from J; junction bases left unmatched: 5. Germline values: CDR1 SQVTM, CDR2 ANQGSEA. The CDR3 protein is CSVTGLAGGSSYEQYF. The CDR3 DNA reads TGCAGCGTCACGGGACTAGCGGGAGGGAGCTCCTACGAGCAGTACTTC.

The chain combines TRBV13 with TRBJ2-3; 9 bases fit TRBD2. The junction had 11 bases not matched to a gene; V was cut back by 2 bases and J by 5 bases. The CDR3 has 17 residues. CDR1 and CDR2 (germline): PRHDT, FYEKMQ (reference sequence). Here the CDR3 reads CASSLQEVAGEVDTQYF. The CDR3 DNA follows: TGTGCCAGCAGCTTACAGGAGGTAGCGGGAGAGGTAGATACGCAGTATTTT. Filled out from reference TRBV13 and TRBJ2-3, the complete variable domain reads AAGVIQSPRHLIKEKRETATLKCYPIPRHDTVYWYQQGPGQDPQFLISFYEKMQSDKGSIPDRFSAQQFSDYHSELNMSSLELGDSALYFCASSLQEVAGEVDTQYFGPGTRLTVL.

The chain joins TRBV27 to TRBJ2-1; D remains unclear. V was shortened by 5 bases and J by 9 bases, with 11 bases between the two germline ends. Germline loops: CDR1 MNHEY, CDR2 SMNVEV (reference sequence). The CDR3 sequence is 12 residues long. CDR3 nucleotide sequence: TGTGCCAGCAGTGCCGGAGCTCTTGAGCAGTTCTTC. It codes for CASSAGALEQFF.

DNA of the CDR3: TGTGCCAGCAGCTTACCCGACTGGCACGAAGAGACCCAGTACTTC. It translates to CASSLPDWHEETQYF. The chain links TRBV7-2 to TRBJ2-5; D is ambiguous. Trimming removed 2 bases from V and 3 bases from J, with 13 bases in between. The CDR3 loop spans 15 amino acids. Germline CDR1 SGHTA, CDR2 FQGNSA.

Only one count was recorded for this clone. The chain is built from TRBV6-6 and TRBJ1-3; D remains ambiguous. CDR1 is MNHNY and CDR2 is SVGAGI in the germline V gene (reference sequence). The CDR3 sequence is 13 residues long. Trimming took off 4 bases at V and 4 bases at J, with 8 bases between the two ends. CDR3 bases: TGTGCCAGCAGTTTGAATCAGGGAAACACCATATATTTT. Residues: CASSLNQGNTIYF.

V and J are TRBV4-1 and TRBJ2-3, with D perhaps matching TRBD1 (5 bases). Trimming pared 5 bases from V and 0 bases from J, leaving 12 bases between. Germline-derived CDR1 and CDR2 are MGHRA and YSYEKL. This CDR3 has 15 residues. The DNA of the CDR3 is TGCGCCAGCAGCGAAGCCAGGGCTAGCACAGATACGCAGTATTTT. The encoded protein is CASSEARASTDTQYF.

The J gene is TRBJ2-7, the V gene TRBV7-8, with 7 bases matching TRBD1. There are 15 residues in the CDR3. Unmatched junction bases numbered 8, after V lost 5 bases and J lost 1 base. Germline lookup yields CDR1 SGHVS and CDR2 FQNEAQ. The DNA for the CDR3 is TGTGCCAGCAGCCTACGACAGGGCCCATCCTACGAGCAGTACTTC. Its protein product is CASSLRQGPSYEQYF.

The chain uses TRBV6-5 and TRBJ2-7; D remains ambiguous. Trimming removed 2 bases from V and 1 base from J, with 12 bases in between. CDR3 size: 15 residues. In germline, CDR1 is MNHEY, CDR2 SVGAGI. CDR3 amino acids: CASSYGLGSSYEQYF. The CDR3 DNA follows: TGTGCCAGCAGTTACGGGCTTGGATCATCCTACGAGCAGTACTTC.

The chain is built from TRBV9 and TRBJ1-1; 7 bases fit TRBD1. Germline V gives CDR1 SGDLS, CDR2 YYNGEE. CDR3 size: 15 residues. With 0 bases clipped from V and 2 bases from J, the junction kept 4 bases outside the gene matches. CDR3 loop: CASSVEGTANTEAFF. The CDR3 DNA follows: TGTGCCAGCAGCGTAGAGGGGACAGCTAACACTGAAGCTTTCTTT.

The chain is built from TRBV25-1 and TRBJ2-7, with D perhaps matching TRBD1 (6 bases). Germline CDR1 and CDR2: MGHDK and SYGVNS. CDR3 length: 14 amino acids. V lost 6 bases and J lost 2, with 14 bases in between. CDR3 bases: TGTGCCAGCAGCAAGGCCGGGACACCCTACGAGCAGTACTTC. Translation: CASSKAGTPYEQYF.

V is TRBV7-9 and J is TRBJ2-1, with 8 bases matching TRBD2. The CDR3 runs 16 residues. J was trimmed by 2 bases and V by 4 bases; bases with no gene match: 7. CDR1 and CDR2 from the germline V gene are SEHNR and FQNEAQ (reference sequence). This chain's CDR3 is CASSSVLAEPYNEQFF. In DNA form, the CDR3 reads TGTGCCAGCAGCTCGGTACTAGCGGAACCCTACAATGAGCAGTTCTTC. The variable domain in full, completed from reference TRBV7-9 and TRBJ2-1, reads DTGVSQNPRHKITKRGQNVTFRCDPISEHNRLYWYRQTLGQGPEFLTYFQNEAQLEKSRLLSDRFSAERPKGSFSTLEIQRTEQGDSAMYLCASSSVLAEPYNEQFFGPGTRLTVL.